This T cell receptor beta chain emerged from a study of blood T cell repertoires in COVID-19 (TCRdb year 2020). Regarding the complete study: Samples covering the acute and convalescent phases of COVID-19 were provided by collaborators in the United States, Italy and Spain. The prospective study material was composed of cDNA or gDNA derived from T cells, B-cell-depleted T cells, or PBMCs. The dataset comprised deeply sampled blood TCRbeta repertoires from subjects exposed to, actively infected with, or recovered from COVID-19. The repertoires were released in a freely available public database meant as a resource for research on the immune response to SARS-CoV-2. Samples came from the ongoing ImmuneRACE study (first 160 participants) plus 1,254 subjects from 6 global collaborators. A de-identified subject ID, COVID-19 status, age in years and sex were almost always included in the sample metadata. Where available, HLA class I and class II types were obtained from metadata supplied by the sample provider rather than from assay-based typing. Overall study outcomes, separate from this receptor: Clinical and demographic metadata were provided uncurated, with the amount varying by source and participant.

TCRbeta CDR3 regions were amplified from genomic DNA using the immunoSEQ Assay, a bias-controlled multiplex PCR. In the authors' own workflow: The number of nucleated cells in each sample was estimated by amplification of reference gene primers within the assay. To quantify the absolute abundance of each unique TCRbeta CDR3 rearrangement, sequence reads were collapsed and filtered. Productive Simpson clonality was computed per sample as the square root of Simpson's diversity index over productive rearrangements. Sourced from immuneACCESS, this table was stored by TCRdb with only in-frame sequences that have V and J called. A share of the clones is absent; for the studies checked, an unresolved V gene accounts for under half, and the remainder has no known explanation. Clone size and the V and J calls come from that table; the DNA yielded D and trimming. This sample comprises 60,000 to 65,000 clones, around 76% of them detected only once. The ten largest clones add up to roughly half of the sample.

About this clone: Its cognate antigen has yet to be identified. Base qualities are not recorded, but no much larger clone differs from it by a single base.

From the germline V gene, CDR1 is MNHEY and CDR2 is SVGEGT. Spanning cysteine to phenylalanine, the CDR3 consists of 15 amino acids. The retained sequence is limited to the CDR3, 45 bases, with the frame set at the first base. Here V drops 6 bases and J drops 4 bases, and the junction holds 8 bases not matched to any gene. The collaborating institutions used their own protocols to collect whole blood in K2EDTA tubes. For TCRbeta analysis, collaborators shipped samples in one of three forms: frozen whole blood, isolated PBMCs, or DNA extracted from either of those sample types. The sequence links TRBV6-2 or TRBV6-3 to TRBJ2-3; 9 central bases correspond to TRBD1. This TCR was sampled from a woman at least 80 years old with acute or convalescent COVID-19. Sequenced: peripheral blood. The CDR3 region reads CASSRQGGLADTQYF. The DNA sequence reads TGTGCCAGCAGCCGACAGGGGGGATTGGCAGATACGCAGTATTTT.